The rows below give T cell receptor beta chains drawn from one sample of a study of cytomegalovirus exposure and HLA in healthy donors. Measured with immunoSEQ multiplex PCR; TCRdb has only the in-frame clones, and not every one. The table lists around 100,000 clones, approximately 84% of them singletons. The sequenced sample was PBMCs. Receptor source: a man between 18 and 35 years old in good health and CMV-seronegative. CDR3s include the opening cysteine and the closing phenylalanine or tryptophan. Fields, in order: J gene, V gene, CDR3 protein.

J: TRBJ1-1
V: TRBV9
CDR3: CASSARQTLNTEAFF

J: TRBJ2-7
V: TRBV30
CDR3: CAWDSGRLEEQYF

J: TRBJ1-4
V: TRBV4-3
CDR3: CASSHSGGFNEKLFF

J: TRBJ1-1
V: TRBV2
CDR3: CASSPHIISVTEAFF

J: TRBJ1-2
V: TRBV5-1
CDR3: CASSEAGGTYGYTF

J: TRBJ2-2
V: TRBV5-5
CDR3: CASSRGQQTGELFF

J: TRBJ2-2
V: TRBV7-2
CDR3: CASSLRGWETGELFF

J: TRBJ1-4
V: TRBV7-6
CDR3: CASSSTAGGGNEKLFF

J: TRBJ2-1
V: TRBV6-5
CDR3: CASSYLAGVSNEQFF

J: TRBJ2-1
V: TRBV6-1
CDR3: CASRGTGTNEQFF

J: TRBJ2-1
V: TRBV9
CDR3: CASSATGTGNEQFF

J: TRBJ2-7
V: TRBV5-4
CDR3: CASSSPGLVSEQYF

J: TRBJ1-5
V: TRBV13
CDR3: CASSLTGYNQPQHF

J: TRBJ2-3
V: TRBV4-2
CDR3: CASSRQGTSGDGSTDTQYF

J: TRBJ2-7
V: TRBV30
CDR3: CAWGQYEQYF

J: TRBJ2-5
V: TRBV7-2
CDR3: CASSLAAGGGETQYF

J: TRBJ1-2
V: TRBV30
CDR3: CAWGIQGSYGYTF

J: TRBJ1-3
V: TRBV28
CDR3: CASSMDRIGNTIYF

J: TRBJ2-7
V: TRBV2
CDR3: CASSESSGRIEQYF

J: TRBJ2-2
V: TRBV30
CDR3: CAWSQVSGELFF

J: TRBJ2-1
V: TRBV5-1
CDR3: CASSLEGLQGEQFF

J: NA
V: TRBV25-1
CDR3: CATVSRDSYEQYF

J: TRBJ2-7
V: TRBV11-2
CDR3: CASGTTYEQYF

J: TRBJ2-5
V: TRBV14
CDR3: CASSRKTSVGQETQYF

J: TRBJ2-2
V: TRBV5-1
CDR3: CASSYGTVNTGELFF

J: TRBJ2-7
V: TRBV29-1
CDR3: CSGRPGLAGEGEQYF

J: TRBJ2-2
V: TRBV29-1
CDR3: CSVDRPNTGELFF

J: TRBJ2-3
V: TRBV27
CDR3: CASKAGAMTDTQYF

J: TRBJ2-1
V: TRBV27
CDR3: CASSLMPNFGRDNEQFF

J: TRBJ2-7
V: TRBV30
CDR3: CAWSATGKGEQYF

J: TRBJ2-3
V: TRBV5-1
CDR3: CASSPPGIGREAGTQYF

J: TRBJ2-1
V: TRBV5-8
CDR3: CASSLGGLAGGWNEQFF

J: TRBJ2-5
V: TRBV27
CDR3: CASIGGGQETQYF

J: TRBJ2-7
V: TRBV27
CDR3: CASSRGLTYEQYF

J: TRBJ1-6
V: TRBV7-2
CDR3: CASSQGLLESPLHF

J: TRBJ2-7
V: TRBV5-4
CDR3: CASSLAGLKPYEQYF